The next 25 T cell receptor beta chains were all read from a single sample in a study of beta chain features in type 1 diabetes. The authors reverse transcribed all of the isolated RNA, so sequencing captured expressed TCRB transcripts. The protocol was immunoSEQ multiplex PCR, while the TCRdb copy is restricted to in-frame clones and leaves out a portion. In the table there are under 950,000 clones, under 20% of which are singletons. Sequenced sample: naive CD4+ T cells from blood. The receptors here all came from a woman under 30 in good health.

This clone was counted a few times. The gene calls are TRBV7-9 and TRBJ2-6; D is possibly TRBD2 (7 bases). This CDR3 has 17 amino acids. The V gene's germline CDR1 is SEHNR and CDR2 FQNEAQ (reference sequence). The ends were cut back, 7 bases at V and 0 bases at J, with 16 bases in the middle. Here the CDR3 reads CASTTGRGASGANVLTF. DNA of the CDR3: TGTGCCAGCACCACAGGGAGGGGGGCCTCTGGGGCCAACGTCCTGACTTTC.

The genes are TRBV20-1 and TRBJ2-1; D is undetermined. Germline CDR1 reads DFQATT; CDR2 reads SNEGSKA (reference sequence). This CDR3 contains 10 residues. Trimming removed 3 bases from V and 9 bases from J, with 6 bases in between. CDR3 DNA: TGCAGTGCTAGTTGGCGTGAGCAGTTCTTC. This translates into CSASWREQFF.

This chain links TRBV28 with TRBJ2-7, with 10 positions matching TRBD1. V shed 6 bases, J shed 2 bases, and the junction held 4 bases outside the gene matches. The CDR3 consists of 14 residues. Looked up from germline, CDR1 is MDHEN and CDR2 is SYDVKM. CDR3 region: CASRRQGAAYEQYF. CDR3 nucleotides: TGTGCCAGCAGGCGACAGGGGGCAGCCTACGAGCAGTACTTC.

V usage is TRBV4-3 and J usage is TRBJ2-5; weak D call: TRBD2 (6 bases). V lost 1 base, J lost 5 bases, and 20 bases lay in between. Germline CDR1 is LGHNA and CDR2 is YSLEER. This CDR3 has 17 amino acids. The CDR3 is CASSQVVPGLGQETQYF. DNA of the CDR3: TGCGCCAGCAGCCAAGTAGTGCCGGGACTGGGGCAGGAGACCCAGTACTTC.

This clone was observed a few times. The rearrangement uses TRBV5-1 and TRBJ2-5; D is undetermined. Germline V lookup: CDR1 SGHRS, CDR2 YFSETQ. The CDR3 is 12 residues long. V shed 4 bases and J shed 0 bases, with 4 bases lying between them. CDR3 coding DNA: TGCGCCAGCAGCAACTACCAAGAGACCCAGTACTTC. Protein product: CASSNYQETQYF.

For the CDR3, the DNA is TGTGCCAGCAGTGCAGCACGGACAGGGGGGCCTTGTGAAAAACTGTTTTTT. Its translation is CASSAARTGGPCEKLFF. The J gene is TRBJ1-4, the V gene TRBV2, with 10 bases matching TRBD1. CDR1 is SNHLY, CDR2 FYNNEI, per germline. The CDR3 is 17 residues long. Germline trimming cut 4 bases from V and 7 bases from J; bases unmatched to any gene: 12. Full variable domain (outside the CDR3, taken from reference TRBV2 and TRBJ1-4): EPEVTQTPSHQVTQMGQEVILRCVPISNHLYFYWYRQILGQKVEFLVSFYNNEISEKSEIFDDQFSVERPDGSNFTLKIRSTKLEDSAMYFCASSAARTGGPCEKLFFGSGTQLSVL.

V is TRBV18 and J is TRBJ1-2, with 8 positions matching TRBD1. The CDR3 consists of 16 residues. CDR1 and CDR2 from the germline V gene are KGHSH and LQKENI. Germline trimming cut 3 bases from V and 5 bases from J; bases unmatched to any gene: 11. DNA for the CDR3: TGTGCCAGCTCACCGGGGGGACAGGCCCAGCAATATGGCTACACCTTC. Translating gives CASSPGGQAQQYGYTF.

This clone occurred a few times. The V and J genes are TRBV7-2 and TRBJ1-2; no clear D gene. Germline V lookup: CDR1 SGHTA, CDR2 FQGNSA. The V end was cut by 5 bases, the J end by 4 bases, with 14 bases between. The CDR3 sequence is 14 residues long. CDR3 in DNA: TGTGCCAGCAGCCCCTCCACGTGGACCTATGGCTACACCTTC. Its protein product is CASSPSTWTYGYTF.

This clone was counted between two and nine times. The rearrangement uses TRBV7-9 and TRBJ1-4; D uncertain. This CDR3 is built from 18 residues. The V end was cut by 3 bases, the J end by 5 bases, with 22 bases between. The germline gives CDR1 SEHNR, CDR2 FQNEAQ (reference sequence). CDR3 residues: CASSFGPQAGRGNEKLFF. CDR3 in DNA: TGTGCCAGCAGCTTCGGTCCGCAGGCCGGGCGCGGGAATGAAAAACTGTTTTTT.

This CDR3 is CASSLSGETQYF. As DNA, the CDR3 is TGTGCCAGCAGCTTATCTGGGGAGACCCAGTACTTC. The chain recombines TRBV11-1 with TRBJ2-5; D is unresolved. This CDR3 spans 12 amino acids. V shed 2 bases and J shed 5 bases, with 6 bases lying between them. Germline V gene data show CDR1 as SGHAT and CDR2 as FQDESV (reference sequence).

This clone was seen a handful of times. The V call is TRBV28, the J call TRBJ2-7; D might be TRBD1 (5 bases). This CDR3 has 13 residues. Germline CDR1 reads MDHEN; CDR2 reads SYDVKM. V lost 7 bases to trimming and J lost 3 bases, with 13 bases between them. The CDR3 here is CASTPGHNYEQYF. CDR3 coding DNA: TGTGCCAGCACCCCAGGACATAACTACGAGCAGTACTTC.

This clone was counted once. The chain recombines TRBV6-6 with TRBJ1-1; 9 bases fit TRBD1. This CDR3 contains 15 residues. The germline gives CDR1 MNHNY, CDR2 SVGAGI (reference sequence). The V segment lost 2 bases and the J segment 10 bases; nucleotides outside the gene matches: 11. Written as DNA, the CDR3 is TGTGCCAGCAGTTACCAGACAGGGGGTCTACCCGGAGCTTTCTTT. Translated: CASSYQTGGLPGAFF.

This rearrangement joins TRBV19 to TRBJ2-1; D is unresolved. CDR1 and CDR2 (germline): LNHDA, SQIVND (reference sequence). CDR3 length: 14 residues. V was cut by 2 bases and J by 6 bases, with 11 bases left in between. The CDR3 nucleotides read TGTGCCAGTAGTATATCCCCATCAACCAATGAGCAGTTCTTC. Amino acid sequence: CASSISPSTNEQFF.

This clone occurred a few times. This rearrangement joins TRBV5-1 to TRBJ2-7, with 10 bases matching TRBD1. Per the germline V gene, CDR1 is SGHRS and CDR2 is YFSETQ. This CDR3 has 16 amino acids. V lost 0 bases, J lost 2 bases, and 5 bases stayed unmatched. CDR3 protein: CASSLGGTGVPYEQYF. CDR3 nucleotide sequence: TGCGCCAGCAGCTTGGGAGGGACAGGGGTTCCCTACGAGCAGTACTTC.

This sequence joins TRBV10-3 and TRBJ2-1; weak D call: TRBD2 (5 bases). The V end lost 10 bases, the J end lost 1 base, and 11 bases lay between the germline ends. The CDR3 is 13 amino acids. CDR1 is ENHRY, CDR2 SYGVKD, per germline. The CDR3 nucleotides are TGTGCCACCCGCAGCGGTTCCTACAATGAGCAGTTCTTC. Its protein is CATRSGSYNEQFF.

The rearrangement uses TRBV7-9 and TRBJ1-1; no reliable D call. Per germline, CDR1 SEHNR and CDR2 FQNEAQ (reference sequence). The CDR3 length is 14 residues. V lost 5 bases to trimming and J lost 3 bases, with 13 bases between them. CDR3 amino acids: CASSELGVYTEAFF. The CDR3, as DNA: TGTGCCAGCAGCGAACTGGGAGTTTACACTGAAGCTTTCTTT.

This clone was found a few times. The chain combines TRBV6-6 with TRBJ1-5; maybe TRBD1 (5 bases). Germline loops: CDR1 MNHNY, CDR2 SVGAGI (reference sequence). The CDR3 covers 14 residues. The V and J ends lost 4 bases and 4 bases respectively, with 11 bases between them. The CDR3 region has the DNA TGTGCCAGCAGTTCCCAGGGACGAAATCAGCCCCAGCATTTT. Its protein product is CASSSQGRNQPQHF.

This chain links TRBV6-5 with TRBJ2-1; TRBD2 matches at 12 bases. The CDR3 length is 15 residues. J lost 9 bases, V lost 6 bases, and 9 bases had no gene match. Germline values: CDR1 MNHEY, CDR2 SVGAGI. The CDR3 bases are TGTGCCAGCAGGATTCTAGCGGGAGGGCCTCGTGAGCAGTTCTTC. Translated, it gives CASRILAGGPREQFF.

Only a few counts were recorded for this clone. The V and J genes are TRBV25-1 and TRBJ2-7, with TRBD1 as a possible D gene (6 bases). CDR3 size: 14 residues. V was pared by 7 bases and J by 5 bases, with 18 bases between. Germline V gene lookup returns CDR1 MGHDK and CDR2 SYGVNS. CDR3 region: CASTAPGTIHEQYF. For the CDR3, the DNA is TGTGCCAGCACCGCCCCTGGGACAATCCACGAGCAGTACTTC.

The genes are TRBV7-9 and TRBJ1-3, with 10 bases aligning to TRBD1. Germline CDR1 reads SEHNR; CDR2 reads FQNEAQ (reference sequence). V dropped 3 bases and J dropped 0; count of bases not matched to a gene: 8. CDR3 length equals 18 residues. The CDR3 loop reads CASSFRTGQGNSGNTIYF. The CDR3 DNA sequence: TGTGCCAGCAGCTTCCGAACGGGACAGGGGAACTCTGGAAACACCATATATTTT.

This clone was observed a few times. The chain employs TRBV18 and TRBJ1-2; the D is unclear. Germline CDR1 KGHSH, CDR2 LQKENI. This CDR3 spans 13 amino acids. The V gene lost 2 bases and the J gene lost 6 bases, with 10 bases spanning the gap. In nucleotides, the CDR3 is TGTGCCAGCTCACCAGGGTCAAGGGATGGCTACACCTTC. Its protein is CASSPGSRDGYTF.

This clone was observed a few times. This sequence joins TRBV6-1 and TRBJ2-5; 10 nucleotides agree with TRBD2. CDR1 is MNHNS, CDR2 SASEGT, per germline. The CDR3 is 14 amino acids. The J segment lost 5 bases and the V segment lost 6 bases, leaving 6 bases of the junction unmatched. CDR3 region: CASRNGGLAETQYF. The CDR3 region has the DNA TGTGCCAGCAGAAACGGGGGACTAGCGGAGACCCAGTACTTC.

This clone was recorded a few times. The chain has TRBV4-3 and TRBJ2-1, with TRBD2 matching 7 bases. The CDR3 totals 17 residues. CDR1 LGHNA and CDR2 YSLEER come from the germline V gene. V shed 1 base and J 5 bases; nucleotides not matched to a gene: 11. CDR3 protein: CASSQGVGGGPHNEQFF. The CDR3 DNA follows: TGCGCCAGCAGCCAAGGGGTTGGGGGAGGGCCCCACAATGAGCAGTTCTTC.

This chain links TRBV2 with TRBJ1-2; D is possibly TRBD1 (5 bases). CDR1 is SNHLY, CDR2 FYNNEI, per germline. This CDR3 has 14 residues. The germline V and J ends were trimmed by 3 bases and 3 bases, with 11 bases remaining between them. CDR3 sequence reads: CASSESGADYGYTF. Written as DNA, the CDR3 is TGTGCCAGCAGTGAGTCTGGGGCGGACTATGGCTACACCTTC.

This clone was detected only a few times. The rearrangement links TRBV10-3 to TRBJ1-2, with a weak D call TRBD1 (5 bases). This CDR3 contains 11 residues. The V gene lost 10 bases and the J gene lost 6 bases, with 12 bases spanning the gap. The germline CDR1 and CDR2 sequences are ENHRY and SYGVKD. CDR3 amino acids: CATGPPDGYTF. The CDR3 DNA sequence: TGTGCCACAGGGCCCCCCGATGGCTACACCTTC.